This T cell receptor (beta chain) was sequenced for a study of blood T cell repertoires in COVID-19 (dated by TCRdb to about 2020). Background for the entire study: Samples from collaborators originated in the United States, Italy and Spain and spanned both the acute and convalescent phases of COVID-19. The material from the prospective study consisted of cDNA or gDNA derived from T cells, B-cell-depleted T cells, or PBMCs. Deeply sampled blood TCRbeta repertoires from subjects exposed to, actively infected with, or recovered from COVID-19 were included in the dataset. A freely available public database, intended as a resource for researchers studying the immune response to SARS-CoV-2, is where the repertoires were released. Samples were obtained from the ongoing ImmuneRACE study (first 160 participants) and from 1,254 subjects provided by 6 global collaborators. The sample metadata nearly always contained a de-identified subject ID, COVID-19 status, age in years and sex. Where available, HLA class I and class II types were obtained from metadata supplied by the sample provider rather than from assay-based typing. Results and caveats for the whole study, not just this receptor: The quantity of clinical and demographic metadata differed by source and by participant and was supplied without curation.

TCRbeta CDR3 regions were amplified from genomic DNA by means of the immunoSEQ Assay, a bias-controlled multiplex PCR. The original methods were these. Nucleated cell counts per sample were estimated from amplification of reference gene primers within the assay. To quantify the absolute abundance of each unique TCRbeta CDR3 rearrangement, sequence reads were collapsed and filtered. For each sample, productive Simpson clonality was calculated as the square root of Simpson's diversity index over productive rearrangements. Held by TCRdb, this immuneACCESS table contains in-frame sequences only and omits some clones. Under half of the omission traces to an unresolved V gene where checked; the cause of the rest is unknown. The DNA gave D and trimming, while V, J and clone size come from that table. This sample has about 170,000 clones in its table, and roughly 90% of those were observed once. The leading ten clones occupy roughly 7% of the sample.

In the prospective study, participants were roughly 18 to 89 years old, resided in fewer than 25 geographic areas of the United States, and were enrolled through a virtual design. In the prospective study, participants were assigned to cohorts based on the clinical history participants reported in a screening survey and a study questionnaire. Recovered participants in ImmuneRACE Cohort 3 were defined by two consecutive negative NP/OP PCR tests, clearance by a healthcare professional, or resolution of symptoms. In the prospective study, mobile phlebotomists collected whole blood, serum and a nasopharyngeal or oropharyngeal swab from each participant. Prospective study participants could optionally give additional blood draws and questionnaires over an approximately 2-month period. Blood samples from the prospective study were shipped frozen or at room temperature prior to DNA extraction. Remarks on this clone: This receptor's antigen is unknown. No much larger clonotype is one base removed from it; base qualities were not supplied.

The CDR3 contains 16 residues, cysteine and phenylalanine counted. Here the CDR3 DNA is all that survives: 48 bases in frame from base 1. V has 1 base trimmed and J has 3 bases trimmed; junction bases matching no gene number 6. CDR1 and CDR2, looked up from the germline V gene (reference sequence), are SEHNR and FQNEAQ. The sample was PBMCs or T cells enriched from blood (not recorded which). Recombination joined TRBV7-9 with TRBJ2-1, with 7 middle bases fitting TRBD2. The TCR comes from a woman aged 45-65 years who had recovered from COVID-19. CDR3 sequence: CASSLVVAGDYNEQFF. The sequenced DNA: TGTGCCAGCAGCTTAGTCGTTGCGGGAGACTACAATGAGCAGTTCTTC.